One sample yielded the 23 T cell receptor beta chains listed below, sequenced in a study of cytomegalovirus exposure and HLA in healthy donors. 60 Vbeta and 13 Jbeta primers were used in PCR. Libraries were prepared by immunoSEQ multiplex PCR; TCRdb keeps only in-frame clonotypes and omits some of them. The sample shows 120,000 or so clones, roughly 72% of them seen only once. Input material: PBMCs. The origin of the receptors is a man aged 40-50 years in good health and CMV-seropositive.

The rearrangement links TRBV5-1 to TRBJ2-7, with TRBD2 matching 7 bases. This CDR3 has 11 residues. Trimming took 7 bases from V and 7 from J; bases not matched to a gene: 5. The germline CDR1 and CDR2 sequences are SGHRS and YFSETQ. The CDR3 nucleotides read TGCGCCAGCCGCAGGGAGGGGGAGCAGTACTTC. This encodes CASRREGEQYF.

The V gene is TRBV7-2, the J gene TRBJ1-6, with 8 bases lining up with TRBD1. This CDR3 has 15 residues. V dropped 5 bases and J dropped 10; count of bases not matched to a gene: 10. CDR1 and CDR2 (germline): SGHTA, FQGNSA. This CDR3 reads CASSRGQGPVSPLHF. Written as DNA, the CDR3 is TGTGCCAGCAGCCGAGGACAGGGACCGGTATCACCCCTCCACTTT.

CDR3 in DNA: TGTGCCAGCTCACCACGGACAAGGAACACTGAAGCTTTCTTT. Protein product: CASSPRTRNTEAFF. The gene calls are TRBV18 and TRBJ1-1; D perhaps matches TRBD1 (5 bases). V shed 1 base and J shed 1 base, with 7 bases lying between them. CDR3 length: 14 amino acids. The V gene's germline CDR1 is KGHSH and CDR2 LQKENI.

J is TRBJ2-1 and V is TRBV27, with 7 bases aligning to TRBD2. Germline CDR1 MNHEY, CDR2 SMNVEV (reference sequence). V lost 0 bases to trimming and J lost 1 base; unmatched junction nucleotides: 3. The CDR3 is 16 amino acids. CDR3 region: CASSLSPSGSYNEQFF. The CDR3, as DNA: TGTGCCAGCAGTTTATCGCCTAGCGGTTCCTACAATGAGCAGTTCTTC.

This chain links TRBV13 with TRBJ2-7; 9 positions match TRBD2. After removal of 1 base from V and 5 bases from J, the junction contained 12 bases not matched to a gene. Germline values: CDR1 PRHDT, CDR2 FYEKMQ (reference sequence). The CDR3 consists of 17 residues. CDR3: CASSLDRREGPRDEQYF. In DNA, the CDR3 is TGTGCCAGCAGCTTAGATCGGCGGGAGGGCCCTCGGGACGAGCAGTACTTC. The entire variable domain, with the rest obtained from reference TRBV13 and TRBJ2-7, is as follows: AAGVIQSPRHLIKEKRETATLKCYPIPRHDTVYWYQQGPGQDPQFLISFYEKMQSDKGSIPDRFSAQQFSDYHSELNMSSLELGDSALYFCASSLDRREGPRDEQYFGPGTRLTVT.

The rearrangement uses TRBV10-3 and TRBJ2-3; a possible D gene is TRBD2 (6 bases). V was trimmed by 6 bases and J by 1 base, leaving 20 bases between them. CDR1 is ENHRY, CDR2 SYGVKD, per germline. CDR3 length: 17 residues. CDR3 DNA: TGTGCCATCAGCACGGCCTCGGGCAGGGAGGGCACAGATACGCAGTATTTT. It codes for CAISTASGREGTDTQYF.

This clone showed up just a few times. CDR3 sequence reads: CASTAGVNQPQHF. In DNA, the CDR3 is TGTGCCAGTACCGCAGGGGTCAATCAGCCCCAGCATTTT. This rearrangement joins TRBV19 to TRBJ1-5, with D tentatively TRBD1 (6 bases). The CDR3 runs to 13 residues. Germline V gene sequence: CDR1 LNHDA, CDR2 SQIVND (reference sequence). V shed 7 bases and J shed 3 bases, with 10 bases lying between them.

Many counts were recorded for this clone. This chain uses TRBV28 with TRBJ1-5; 8 bases line up with TRBD1. Germline assignment: CDR1 MDHEN and CDR2 SYDVKM. V lost 6 bases, J lost 11 bases, and 9 bases stayed unmatched. This CDR3 has 13 residues. CDR3 bases: TGTGCCAGCAGCCTAGGACAGGGCCAGGCCCAGCATTTT. It specifies CASSLGQGQAQHF.

This clone was counted once. The rearrangement uses TRBV11-1 and TRBJ2-5, with 10 bases that match TRBD1. The CDR3 extends over 15 amino acids. Germline assignment: CDR1 SGHAT and CDR2 FQDESV (reference sequence). The V segment lost 5 bases and the J segment 3 bases; nucleotides outside the gene matches: 6. The CDR3 bases are TGTGCCAGCAGCCCAAGGGGGACAGGGGAAGAGACCCAGTACTTC. Its protein is CASSPRGTGEETQYF.

This clone appeared once. J is TRBJ1-1 and V is TRBV29-1, with TRBD1 identical over 8 bases. Germline assignment: CDR1 SQVTM and CDR2 ANQGSEA. Unmatched junction bases numbered 12, after V lost 6 bases and J lost 9 bases. This CDR3 has 13 amino acids. For the CDR3, the DNA is TGCAGCGTCTACGGACAGGGCCCAATAAAAGCTTTCTTT. Amino acids: CSVYGQGPIKAFF.

The chain links TRBV7-9 to TRBJ1-4, with TRBD1 as a possible D gene (5 bases). V lost 3 bases, J lost 0 bases, and 8 bases lay in between. Germline CDR1 reads SEHNR; CDR2 reads FQNEAQ (reference sequence). This CDR3 has 15 residues. Written as DNA, the CDR3 is TGTGCCAGCAGCTTCCCGACAGCAACTAATGAAAAACTGTTTTTT. Protein: CASSFPTATNEKLFF.

The V gene is TRBV15, the J gene TRBJ2-2, with a weak D call TRBD2 (6 bases). The length of the CDR3 is 15 residues. The V and J ends lost 4 bases and 1 base respectively, with 10 bases between them. In germline, CDR1 is LNHNV, CDR2 YYDKDF (reference sequence). The CDR3 DNA reads TGTGCCACCAGCAAGGAGGGCCTGAACACCGGGGAGCTGTTTTTT. It specifies CATSKEGLNTGELFF.

J is TRBJ2-7 and V is TRBV5-1; 7 positions match TRBD2. Germline lookup yields CDR1 SGHRS and CDR2 YFSETQ. The CDR3 is 14 residues long. V shed 0 bases and J 4 bases; nucleotides not matched to a gene: 4. The CDR3 reads CASSLDGGGYEQYF. CDR3 nucleotides: TGCGCCAGCAGCTTGGATGGGGGAGGGTACGAGCAGTACTTC.

This clone has just a few counts. The V gene is TRBV4-3, the J gene TRBJ1-1, with TRBD1 matching 7 bases. V shed 3 bases, J shed 3 bases, and the junction held 13 bases outside the gene matches. The germline gives CDR1 LGHNA, CDR2 YSLEER. This CDR3 has 17 residues. CDR3 sequence (DNA): TGCGCCAGCAGCCAGGAAGCAGGGGGAGCGTGGCACACTGAAGCTTTCTTT. It encodes CASSQEAGGAWHTEAFF.

The CDR3 region has the DNA TGTGCCAGCAGCTTAGGGACAGTACGCAATCAGCCCCAGCATTTT. It specifies CASSLGTVRNQPQHF. The chain recombines TRBV7-2 with TRBJ1-5; a weak D match, TRBD1 (6 bases). The CDR3 has 15 amino acids. Trimming stripped 1 base from V and 2 bases from J, with 9 bases between. CDR1 and CDR2 from the germline V gene are SGHTA and FQGNSA.

In its sample, this clone was seen once. V is TRBV30 and J is TRBJ2-3, with a possible D match to TRBD2 (6 bases). Per the germline V gene, CDR1 is GTSNPN and CDR2 is SVGIG (reference sequence). The CDR3 sequence is 15 residues long. Trimming shortened V by 2 bases and J by 1 base, and 13 bases separated the two germline ends. The DNA for the CDR3 is TGTGCCTGGAGTCCGCGGGGCGGGGGCACAGATACGCAGTATTTT. It encodes CAWSPRGGGTDTQYF.

The CDR3 nucleotides read TGTGCCAGTAGGTTGGACAGTACTCCCTATGGCTACACCTTC. Translated, it gives CASRLDSTPYGYTF. The V gene is TRBV19, the J gene TRBJ1-2, with D possibly matching TRBD1 (6 bases). V was shortened by 6 bases and J by 4 bases, with 15 bases between the two germline ends. This CDR3 is built from 14 residues. Germline CDR1 is LNHDA and CDR2 is SQIVND (reference sequence).

The CDR3 spells CASALEAGGYTF. CDR3 DNA: TGTGCTAGTGCCCTGGAGGCAGGAGGCTACACCTTC. The chain couples TRBV12-5 to TRBJ1-2; D ambiguous. V was shortened by 7 bases and J by 8 bases, with 14 bases between the two germline ends. Per the germline V gene, CDR1 is LGHNT and CDR2 is FRNRAP. This CDR3 comprises 12 residues.

The table lists this clone with a count of one. J is TRBJ2-5 and V is TRBV7-9; D remains unclear. Germline CDR1 is SEHNR and CDR2 is FQNEAQ (reference sequence). The V end lost 2 bases, the J end lost 2 bases, and 9 bases lay between the germline ends. The CDR3 spans 14 residues. The CDR3 reads CASSLPEYQETQYF. The CDR3 DNA reads TGTGCCAGCAGCTTACCTGAGTATCAAGAGACCCAGTACTTC.

The chain uses TRBV9 and TRBJ1-2, with TRBD1 matching over 12 bases. Per the germline V gene, CDR1 is SGDLS and CDR2 is YYNGEE. V dropped 0 bases and J dropped 4; count of bases not matched to a gene: 16. This CDR3 has 20 residues. The chain's CDR3 is CASSVVAGSWGTGGAYGYTF. CDR3 DNA sequence: TGTGCCAGCAGCGTAGTCGCAGGATCCTGGGGGACAGGGGGCGCCTATGGCTACACCTTC.

For this clone: The sample has other DNA sequences that encode this CDR3 too. The V call is TRBV11-2, the J call TRBJ2-3; 7 positions match TRBD1. This CDR3 comprises 15 residues. Germline V gives CDR1 SGHAT, CDR2 FQNNGV. V was pared by 5 bases and J by 3 bases, with 8 bases of the junction left unmatched. CDR3 DNA sequence: TGTGCCAGCAGCCCCCGGGCAGGGGGAACAGATACGCAGTATTTT. This translates into CASSPRAGGTDTQYF.

The chain carries TRBV30 and TRBJ1-6, with D perhaps TRBD1 (6 bases). CDR3 length: 19 residues. Trimming shortened V by 3 bases and J by 2 bases, and 23 bases separated the two germline ends. Looked up from germline, CDR1 is GTSNPN and CDR2 is SVGIG (reference sequence). The CDR3, as DNA: TGTGCCTGGAGCGAAACCAATCCAGGGGTAAGGGCCTATAATTCACCCCTCCACTTT. Translation gives CAWSETNPGVRAYNSPLHF.

The rearrangement uses TRBV18 and TRBJ1-1; D is ambiguous. This CDR3 region has 13 residues. Germline CDR1 is KGHSH and CDR2 is LQKENI. The V end was cut by 5 bases, the J end by 7 bases, with 14 bases between. The CDR3: CASSSSRENEAFF. Written as DNA, the CDR3 is TGTGCCAGCTCATCCTCTCGAGAGAATGAAGCTTTCTTT.